These T cell receptor beta chains were read from a single sample in a study of blood T cell repertoires in COVID-19. Clones were read by immunoSEQ multiplex PCR, and TCRdb kept only the in-frame ones, dropping some. The table records over 200,000 clones, about 90% of them present only once. The sequenced sample consisted of peripheral blood. The receptors derive from a man aged 35 to 55 with active or convalescent COVID-19. The CDR3 runs from the conserved cysteine through the conserved F or W. Each record gives: D gene, V gene, clone size, J gene, CDR3 length, CDR3 protein, CDR3 DNA. A D gene is named only where the DNA matches it firmly. A row's size may be missing; if present it is once, few, many or a size class.

D gene: -
V gene: TRBV7-9
clone size: -
J gene: TRBJ2-7
CDR3 length: 13
CDR3 protein: CASSSDLADEQYF
CDR3 DNA: TGTGCCAGCAGCTCCGACCTAGCTGACGAGCAGTACTTC

D gene: -
V gene: TRBV19
clone size: -
J gene: TRBJ1-1
CDR3 length: 12
CDR3 protein: CASSYRNTEAFF
CDR3 DNA: TGTGCCAGTAGTTACAGAAACACTGAAGCTTTCTTT

D gene: -
V gene: TRBV2
clone size: -
J gene: TRBJ1-3
CDR3 length: 11
CDR3 protein: CASRSGNTIYF
CDR3 DNA: TGTGCCAGCAGAAGCGGAAACACCATATATTTT

D gene: -
V gene: TRBV29-1
clone size: -
J gene: TRBJ1-3
CDR3 length: 14
CDR3 protein: CSAAGTNSGNTIYF
CDR3 DNA: TGCAGCGCTGCAGGGACTAATTCTGGAAACACCATATATTTT

D gene: -
V gene: TRBV27
clone size: once
J gene: TRBJ1-2
CDR3 length: 15
CDR3 protein: CASSFEGGANYGYTF
CDR3 DNA: TGTGCCAGCAGTTTTGAAGGGGGTGCTAACTATGGCTACACCTTC

D gene: -
V gene: TRBV21-1
clone size: -
J gene: TRBJ1-5
CDR3 length: 18
CDR3 protein: CASSKDGPGGYSNQPQHF
CDR3 DNA: TGTGCCAGCAGCAAAGACGGCCCGGGGGGTTATAGCAATCAGCCCCAGCATTTT

D gene: TRBD1
V gene: TRBV18
clone size: -
J gene: TRBJ1-5
CDR3 length: 16
CDR3 protein: CASSPSTGRSNQPQHF
CDR3 DNA: TGTGCCAGCTCACCCTCGACAGGGCGTAGCAATCAGCCCCAGCATTTT

D gene: TRBD1
V gene: TRBV5-6
clone size: -
J gene: TRBJ2-5
CDR3 length: 15
CDR3 protein: CASSFRDRVGETQYF
CDR3 DNA: TGTGCCAGCAGTTTCCGGGACAGGGTAGGCGAGACCCAGTACTTC

D gene: -
V gene: TRBV7-9
clone size: -
J gene: TRBJ2-5
CDR3 length: 16
CDR3 protein: CASSPPGSRVGETQYF
CDR3 DNA: TGTGCCAGCAGCCCACCTGGGTCGAGGGTGGGAGAGACCCAGTACTTC

D gene: -
V gene: TRBV4-1
clone size: -
J gene: TRBJ1-2
CDR3 length: 14
CDR3 protein: CASSQSQDTYGYTF
CDR3 DNA: TGCGCCAGCAGCCAGTCACAGGACACCTATGGCTACACCTTC

D gene: -
V gene: TRBV5-1
clone size: few
J gene: TRBJ1-6
CDR3 length: 16
CDR3 protein: CASSFWALTYNSPLHF
CDR3 DNA: TGCGCCAGCAGCTTTTGGGCGTTAACCTATAATTCACCCCTCCACTTT

D gene: -
V gene: TRBV18
clone size: once
J gene: TRBJ1-1
CDR3 length: 15
CDR3 protein: CASSPSLDRNTEAFF
CDR3 DNA: TGTGCCAGCTCACCTTCCCTAGACAGGAACACTGAAGCTTTCTTT

D gene: TRBD2
V gene: TRBV6-5
clone size: -
J gene: TRBJ2-3
CDR3 length: 14
CDR3 protein: CASSKSGGGDTQYF
CDR3 DNA: TGTGCCAGCAGTAAGAGCGGGGGTGGTGATACGCAGTATTTT

D gene: -
V gene: TRBV4-1
clone size: -
J gene: TRBJ2-7
CDR3 length: 14
CDR3 protein: CASSQDRGSYEQYF
CDR3 DNA: TGCGCCAGCAGCCAAGATAGGGGTTCCTACGAGCAGTACTTC

D gene: -
V gene: TRBV6-5
clone size: -
J gene: TRBJ1-1
CDR3 length: 12
CDR3 protein: CASRHGGTEAFF
CDR3 DNA: TGTGCCAGCAGACATGGCGGCACTGAAGCTTTCTTT

D gene: TRBD1
V gene: TRBV5-4
clone size: -
J gene: TRBJ1-6
CDR3 length: 15
CDR3 protein: CASSWRGGDNSPLHF
CDR3 DNA: TGTGCCAGCAGCTGGAGAGGGGGCGATAATTCACCCCTCCACTTT

D gene: -
V gene: TRBV5-1
clone size: -
J gene: TRBJ1-3
CDR3 length: 14
CDR3 protein: CASSKVGTGNTIYF
CDR3 DNA: TGCGCCAGCTCTAAAGTCGGTACCGGAAACACCATATATTTT

D gene: -
V gene: TRBV5-1
clone size: -
J gene: TRBJ1-1
CDR3 length: 14
CDR3 protein: CASSLATGGTEAFF
CDR3 DNA: TGCGCCAGCAGCTTGGCCACCGGGGGCACTGAAGCTTTCTTT

D gene: TRBD1
V gene: TRBV7-3
clone size: -
J gene: TRBJ2-3
CDR3 length: 15
CDR3 protein: CASSPRTGGSDTQYF
CDR3 DNA: TGTGCCAGCAGCCCTCGGACAGGGGGTTCGGATACGCAGTATTTT